Sequencing of this TCR beta chain was carried out in a study of cytomegalovirus exposure and HLA in healthy donors. Study conclusions and caveats: Per published reports, the classifier diagnosed cytomegalovirus status with high specificity and sensitivity.

60 Vbeta and 13 Jbeta primers were used in PCR. Measured with immunoSEQ multiplex PCR; TCRdb has only the in-frame clones, and not every one. The sample has over 150,000 clones; over 60% are singletons. A remark on this clone: Its antigen is unidentified.

The sequenced sample was PBMCs. This receptor was obtained from a man aged 30 to 39 in good health and CMV-seropositive.

CDR3 loop: CASSLTGDSGNTIYF. CDR3 sequence (DNA): TGTGCCAGCAGCTTGACAGGAGACTCTGGAAACACCATATATTTT. The chain combines TRBV5-5 with TRBJ1-3; TRBD1 might be the D (5 bases). In germline, CDR1 is SGHKS, CDR2 YYEKEE (reference sequence). The CDR3 is 15 residues long. Trimming left V 1 base short and J 0 bases short, with 8 bases between. Combining the CDR3 with reference TRBV5-5 and TRBJ1-3 gives the whole variable domain DAGVTQSPTHLIKTRGQQVTLRCSPISGHKSVSWYQQVLGQGPQFIFQYYEKEERGRGNFPDRFSARQFPNYSSELNVNALLLGDSALYLCASSLTGDSGNTIYFGEGSWLTVV.